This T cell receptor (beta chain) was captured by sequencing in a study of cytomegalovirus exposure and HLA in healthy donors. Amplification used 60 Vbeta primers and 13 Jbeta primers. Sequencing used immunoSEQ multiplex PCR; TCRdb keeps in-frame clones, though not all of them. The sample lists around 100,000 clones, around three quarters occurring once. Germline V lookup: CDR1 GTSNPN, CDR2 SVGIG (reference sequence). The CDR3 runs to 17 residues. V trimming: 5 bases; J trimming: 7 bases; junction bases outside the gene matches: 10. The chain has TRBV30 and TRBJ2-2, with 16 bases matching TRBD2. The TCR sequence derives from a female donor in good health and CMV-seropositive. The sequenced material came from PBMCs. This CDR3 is CAWVTGTSGRASGELFF. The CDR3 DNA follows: TGTGCCTGGGTTACCGGGACTAGCGGGAGGGCAAGCGGGGAGCTGTTTTTT.